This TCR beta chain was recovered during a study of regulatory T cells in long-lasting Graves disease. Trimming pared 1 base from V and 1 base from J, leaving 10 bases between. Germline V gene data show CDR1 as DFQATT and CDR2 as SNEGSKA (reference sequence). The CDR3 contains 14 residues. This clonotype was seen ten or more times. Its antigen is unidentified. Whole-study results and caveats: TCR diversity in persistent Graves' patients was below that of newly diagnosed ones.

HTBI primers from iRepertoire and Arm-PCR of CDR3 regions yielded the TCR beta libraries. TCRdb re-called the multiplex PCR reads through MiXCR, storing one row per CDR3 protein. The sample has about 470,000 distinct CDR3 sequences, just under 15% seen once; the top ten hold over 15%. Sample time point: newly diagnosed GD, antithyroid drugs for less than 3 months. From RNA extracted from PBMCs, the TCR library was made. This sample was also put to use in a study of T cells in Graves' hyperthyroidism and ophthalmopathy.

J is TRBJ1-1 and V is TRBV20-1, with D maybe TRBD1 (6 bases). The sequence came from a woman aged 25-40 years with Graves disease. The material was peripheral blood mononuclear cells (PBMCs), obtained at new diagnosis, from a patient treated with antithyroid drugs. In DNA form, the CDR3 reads TGCAGTGCTAGAGCGATGGGACAGAACACTGAAGCTTTCTTT. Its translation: CSARAMGQNTEAFF.